A selection of T cell receptor beta chains follows, all from one sample in a study of blood T cell repertoires in COVID-19. Sequencing used immunoSEQ multiplex PCR; TCRdb keeps in-frame clones, though not all of them. Of approximately 330,000 clones in the sample, roughly 87% were seen once. Sample: peripheral blood. Receptor source: a young man with COVID-19, enrolled during active disease. CDR3s include the opening cysteine and the closing phenylalanine or tryptophan. D genes are given only for firm matches. Clone size is shown for a subset of rows, as once, few, many or a class of expanded clone.

V gene,clone size,J gene,D gene,CDR3 protein,CDR3 DNA
TRBV11-2,NA,TRBJ2-1,NA,CASSLVGLAYNEQFF,TGTGCCAGCAGCTTAGTAGGGCTAGCGTACAATGAGCAGTTCTTC
TRBV28,NA,TRBJ1-6,NA,CASSSRSPLHF,TGTGCCAGCAGTTCCCGGTCACCCCTCCACTTT
TRBV6-5,NA,TRBJ1-4,TRBD1,CASSTPGQGRF,TGTGCCAGCAGTACACCGGGACAGGGGCGTTTT
TRBV28,NA,TRBJ1-5,TRBD1,CASSSLDRARGRNQPQHF,TGTGCCAGCAGTTCCCTCGACAGGGCTCGGGGCCGCAATCAGCCCCAGCATTTT
TRBV6-5,NA,TRBJ1-5,NA,CASSYSRSNQPQHF,TGTGCCAGCAGTTACTCGAGGAGCAATCAGCCCCAGCATTTT
TRBV4-3,NA,TRBJ1-2,TRBD1,CASSQAPWTGAYGYTF,TGCGCCAGCAGCCAAGCCCCCTGGACAGGGGCCTATGGCTACACCTTC
TRBV2,NA,TRBJ2-3,TRBD2,CASSEVRPSAGDTDTQYF,TGTGCCAGCAGTGAAGTCCGGCCTTCGGCGGGGGACACAGATACGCAGTATTTT
TRBV4-1,NA,TRBJ1-1,TRBD1,CASSQLDRDRTEAFF,TGCGCCAGCAGCCAATTGGACAGGGACAGAACTGAAGCTTTCTTT
TRBV7-9,once,TRBJ2-7,TRBD1,CASSTRGTGGYDEQYF,TGTGCCAGCAGCACCCGGGGGACAGGGGGCTACGACGAGCAGTACTTC
TRBV7-3,NA,TRBJ2-1,TRBD2,CATRVSGDSYNEQFF,TGTGCCACAAGAGTTAGCGGGGACTCCTACAATGAGCAGTTCTTC
TRBV21-1,NA,TRBJ2-1,NA,CASTPRDRAKYNEQFF,TGTGCCAGCACCCCGCGGGACAGGGCCAAATACAATGAGCAGTTCTTC
TRBV15,once,TRBJ2-1,NA,CATSRDLEAGARKFF,TGTGCCACCAGCAGAGATCTGGAGGCGGGGGCTAGGAAGTTCTTC
TRBV28,NA,TRBJ2-7,NA,CASIGTHYEQYF,TGTGCCAGCATCGGGACACACTACGAGCAGTACTTC
TRBV28,NA,TRBJ2-5,NA,CASSLYRDGETQYF,TGTGCCAGCAGTTTATACAGGGATGGGGAGACCCAGTACTTC
TRBV28,NA,TRBJ2-7,TRBD2,CASSFMTSGRYEQYF,TGTGCCAGCAGTTTCATGACTAGCGGACGCTACGAGCAGTACTTC
TRBV14,NA,TRBJ2-3,NA,CASSQRGAPTDTQYF,TGTGCCAGCAGCCAACGGGGGGCCCCGACAGATACGCAGTATTTT
TRBV4-3,NA,TRBJ1-2,NA,CASSQGLAGTRVGGYTF,TGCGCCAGCAGCCAGGGTCTGGCCGGAACCAGGGTCGGCGGCTACACCTTC
TRBV6-6,NA,TRBJ2-7,TRBD1,CASSYSDRDYEQYF,TGTGCCAGCAGTTACTCCGACAGGGACTACGAGCAGTACTTC
TRBV7-2,NA,TRBJ1-3,TRBD1,CASSTQGAGGNTIYF,TGTGCCAGCAGCACACAGGGGGCGGGTGGAAACACCATATATTTT
TRBV9,NA,TRBJ2-1,NA,CASSVRGSGPSNEQFF,TGTGCCAGCAGCGTACGGGGGTCGGGTCCCAGCAATGAGCAGTTCTTC
TRBV7-2,NA,TRBJ2-7,TRBD2,CASSFRGTSGSYEQYF,TGTGCCAGCAGCTTTCGAGGGACTAGCGGGAGCTACGAGCAGTACTTC
TRBV18,NA,TRBJ2-1,NA,CASSPPGTWNEQFF,TGTGCCAGCTCACCCCCCGGGACATGGAATGAGCAGTTCTTC
TRBV6-2/TRBV6-3,NA,TRBJ2-5,TRBD1,CASSFSDRTQETQYF,TGTGCCAGCAGTTTCTCGGACAGGACCCAAGAGACCCAGTACTTC
TRBV6-1,NA,TRBJ1-2,TRBD1,CASSEGHGTGLWMGTF,TGTGCCAGCAGTGAAGGTCACGGGACAGGCCTATGGATGGGCACCTTC
TRBV10-3,NA,TRBJ2-3,TRBD2,CAISESLGLAGGSTDTQYF,TGTGCCATCAGTGAGTCGTTAGGGCTAGCGGGAGGGAGCACAGATACGCAGTATTTT
TRBV12-3/TRBV12-4,NA,TRBJ2-1,TRBD1,CASGQGLYNEQFF,TGTGCCAGTGGACAGGGACTCTACAATGAGCAGTTCTTC
TRBV4-3,NA,TRBJ2-1,TRBD1,CASSLSPTGQAYNEQFF,TGCGCCAGCAGCCTTTCCCCTACGGGACAGGCCTACAATGAGCAGTTCTTC
TRBV11-2,NA,TRBJ2-7,NA,CASSLTTGTEFYEQYF,TGTGCCAGCAGCTTAACTACAGGCACCGAATTCTACGAGCAGTACTTC
TRBV7-2,NA,TRBJ1-6,NA,CASSLSLITYNSPLHF,TGTGCCAGCAGCTTATCCTTAATAACTTATAATTCACCCCTCCACTTT
TRBV19,NA,TRBJ1-5,NA,CASSLTDYSNQPQHF,TGTGCCAGTAGCTTGACAGATTATAGCAATCAGCCCCAGCATTTT
TRBV5-1,NA,TRBJ2-3,TRBD1,CASSLASGQGWADTQYF,TGCGCCAGCAGCTTGGCCTCCGGACAGGGGTGGGCAGATACGCAGTATTTT
TRBV30,NA,TRBJ2-1,NA,CAWSVPLTSINYNEQFF,TGTGCCTGGAGTGTCCCCCTGACTAGTATTAACTACAATGAGCAGTTCTTC
TRBV5-4,NA,TRBJ1-2,TRBD1,CASSLEYRGIGYTF,TGTGCCAGCAGCTTGGAGTACAGGGGGATCGGCTACACCTTC
TRBV5-1,NA,TRBJ1-2,TRBD1,CASSPSPGQVKGYTF,TGCGCCAGCAGCCCCAGCCCGGGACAGGTGAAGGGCTACACCTTC
TRBV9,NA,TRBJ2-7,NA,CASSVRAGSYEQYF,TGTGCCAGCAGCGTAAGGGCGGGATCCTACGAGCAGTACTTC
TRBV19,NA,TRBJ1-5,NA,CASRAGSLGNQPQHF,TGTGCCAGTAGGGCGGGATCCCTAGGAAATCAGCCCCAGCATTTT
TRBV6-1,NA,TRBJ2-3,NA,CASSELGGTQYF,TGTGCCAGCAGTGAGTTAGGAGGTACGCAGTATTTT
TRBV27,NA,TRBJ1-2,TRBD1,CASSWTGGTGGYTF,TGTGCCAGCAGCTGGACAGGGGGAACTGGGGGCTACACCTTC
TRBV28,NA,TRBJ1-1,NA,CASSKWTVNENTEAFF,TGTGCCAGCAGTAAGTGGACAGTCAACGAGAACACTGAAGCTTTCTTT
TRBV10-1,once,TRBJ2-7,TRBD1,CASSGADRASHEQYF,TGCGCCAGCAGTGGAGCCGACAGGGCCTCCCACGAGCAGTACTTC
TRBV28,NA,TRBJ2-7,TRBD1,CASSYLLGTGLYEQYF,TGTGCCAGCAGTTATTTACTTGGGACAGGGCTCTACGAGCAGTACTTC
TRBV10-3,NA,TRBJ2-3,NA,CAISDSGDTQYF,TGTGCCATCAGTGACTCGGGGGATACGCAGTATTTT
TRBV18,once,TRBJ1-1,NA,CASSQQGENTEAFF,TGTGCCAGCTCGCAACAGGGAGAGAACACTGAAGCTTTCTTT
TRBV9,NA,TRBJ2-7,TRBD1,CASSEGWDSSYEQYF,TGTGCCAGCAGCGAGGGTTGGGACAGTTCCTACGAGCAGTACTTC
TRBV28,few,TRBJ2-1,TRBD2,CASSPSGLAGTSSSYNEQFF,TGTGCCAGCAGTCCCTCGGGACTAGCGGGGACCAGCAGCTCCTACAATGAGCAGTTCTTC
TRBV20-1,NA,TRBJ1-2,NA,CSATPYPGYTF,TGCAGTGCTACACCCTATCCCGGCTACACCTTC
TRBV5-1,NA,TRBJ1-3,NA,CASSFTTGNTIYF,TGCGCCAGCAGCTTCACAACTGGAAACACCATATATTTT
TRBV20-1,NA,TRBJ1-5,NA,CSASRTRHEPQHF,TGCAGTGCTAGTAGGACTAGACATGAGCCCCAGCATTTT